This T cell receptor (beta chain) was retrieved from a study of neurological immune-mediated disorders. This clonotype was picked up many times. The ends lost 0 bases at V and 9 bases at J; junction bases unmatched: 5. The germline V gene has CDR1 SEHNR and CDR2 FQNEAQ (reference sequence). The CDR3 runs to 14 residues. TCRdb analysed the 5' RACE reads with MiXCR anew, one entry per CDR3 protein. The sample has under 75,000 distinct CDR3 sequences, approximately 3.3% seen once. The source material was PBMCs. The sequence came from a woman between 50 and 59 years old with multiple sclerosis. The chain has TRBV7-9 and TRBJ2-1; 7 nucleotides align to TRBD2. The CDR3 coding sequence is TGTGCCAGCAGCTTAGCGGGAGGGCCGTCTGAGCAGTTCTTC. Amino acids: CASSLAGGPSEQFF.